One sample yielded the 11 T cell receptor beta chains listed below, sequenced in a study of blood T cell repertoires in COVID-19. Profiling relied on immunoSEQ multiplex PCR, and the TCRdb table lists in-frame clones only, not all of them. The sample includes approximately 490,000 clones, about nine tenths of them seen just once. Sequenced material: PBMCs or T cells enriched from blood (not recorded which). These receptors were obtained from a woman between 18 and 30 years old who had recovered from COVID-19.

J is TRBJ2-3 and V is TRBV28, with D possibly being TRBD1 (5 bases). The CDR3 runs to 15 residues. The germline V gene encodes CDR1 MDHEN and CDR2 SYDVKM. V gave up 2 bases and J gave up 1 base, with 10 bases separating them. In nucleotides, the CDR3 is TGTGCCAGCAGTTTACCCACAGGCGGCACAGATACGCAGTATTTT. Protein: CASSLPTGGTDTQYF.

This rearrangement joins TRBV5-1 to TRBJ2-3; tentatively, D is TRBD2 (6 bases). The CDR3 runs 15 residues. Germline V lookup: CDR1 SGHRS, CDR2 YFSETQ. V gave up 6 bases and J gave up 0 bases, with 14 bases separating them. DNA of the CDR3: TGCGCCAGCAACCTAGCGCCTACTAGCACAGATACGCAGTATTTT. This gives the protein CASNLAPTSTDTQYF. The full variable domain, completed using reference TRBV5-1 and TRBJ2-3, is KAGVTQTPRYLIKTRGQQVTLSCSPISGHRSVSWYQQTPGQGLQFLFEYFSETQRNKGNFPGRFSGRQFSNSRSEMNVSTLELGDSALYLCASNLAPTSTDTQYFGPGTRLTVL.

To note about this clone: In the same sample, other DNA sequences code for this CDR3. The V and J genes are TRBV7-2 and TRBJ1-5; D is ambiguous. This CDR3 contains 13 residues. Germline CDR1 reads SGHTA; CDR2 reads FQGNSA. V was pared by 0 bases and J by 7 bases, with 7 bases between. CDR3 sequence: CASSLASGQPQHF. In DNA, the CDR3 is TGTGCCAGCAGCTTAGCGTCCGGGCAGCCCCAGCATTTT.

The chain couples TRBV19 to TRBJ1-6, with D perhaps matching TRBD1 (6 bases). V gave up 5 bases and J gave up 5 bases, with 16 bases separating them. Germline values: CDR1 LNHDA, CDR2 SQIVND (reference sequence). The CDR3 is 16 amino acids. The CDR3 DNA follows: TGTGCCAGTAGTGAATGGGGGCCTGCAGATAATTCACCCCTCCACTTT. It is translated as CASSEWGPADNSPLHF.

Of note for this clone: An end of the junction differs from the germline gene, which may be a read error. DNA for the CDR3: TGTGCCAGCAGTCCCTCCCAAGAGGCCCAGTACTTC. Translated, it gives CASSPSQEAQYF. The V call is TRBV27, the J call TRBJ2-5; D gene unclear. The CDR3 runs 12 residues. Germline V CDR1 and CDR2: MNHEY, SMNVEV (reference sequence).

CDR3 DNA: TGTGCCAGCAGCTTAGGGGACAGGGGCTCTGGGGCCAACGTCCTGACTTTC. Its protein is CASSLGDRGSGANVLTF. The chain combines TRBV13 with TRBJ2-6, with TRBD1 matching over 9 bases. After removal of 0 bases from V and 0 bases from J, the junction contained 0 bases not matched to a gene. CDR3 length equals 17 residues. Germline CDR1 PRHDT, CDR2 FYEKMQ (reference sequence).

CDR3 DNA: TGTGCCAGCAGCTCCCCAGACGGGGGAGGGCTGGAGCAGTACTTC. It codes for CASSSPDGGGLEQYF. The gene calls are TRBV5-4 and TRBJ2-7; 7 bases map to TRBD2. This CDR3 has 15 amino acids. Per germline, CDR1 SGHNT and CDR2 YYREEE (reference sequence). V lost 3 bases and J lost 7; bases outside the gene matches: 13.

J is TRBJ2-7 and V is TRBV27; 11 bases fit TRBD1. The CDR3 consists of 17 residues. Trimming at V came to 5 bases and at J to 4 bases, leaving 13 bases not matched to a gene. CDR1 and CDR2 (germline): MNHEY, SMNVEV (reference sequence). The CDR3 is CASSPKPGQGASYEQYF. As DNA, the CDR3 is TGTGCCAGCAGTCCCAAGCCAGGACAGGGGGCATCGTACGAGCAGTACTTC.

This sequence joins TRBV2 and TRBJ2-7, with TRBD1 identical over 7 bases. CDR1 is SNHLY and CDR2 is FYNNEI in the germline V gene. The CDR3 loop spans 12 amino acids. Germline trimming cut 11 bases from V and 1 base from J; bases unmatched to any gene: 5. In DNA form, the CDR3 reads TGTGCCGACCGGGACAGATCCTACGAGCAGTACTTC. It encodes CADRDRSYEQYF.

This chain links TRBV12-3 or TRBV12-4 with TRBJ2-4; maybe TRBD2 (6 bases). The CDR3 extends over 11 amino acids. V lost 8 bases and J 10 bases, leaving 12 bases between the germline ends. The CDR3 loop reads CASGGRGIQYF. As DNA, the CDR3 is TGTGCCAGCGGAGGCCGGGGGATTCAGTACTTC.

The CDR3 here is CASSSGLGIPYEQYF. Written as DNA, the CDR3 is TGTGCCAGCAGCTCAGGACTGGGGATACCCTACGAGCAGTACTTC. The genes are TRBV5-6 and TRBJ2-7; tentatively, D is TRBD2 (5 bases). This CDR3 is 15 amino acids long. CDR1 SGHDT and CDR2 YYEEEE come from the germline V gene. V lost 3 bases to trimming and J lost 2 bases, with 15 bases between them.